Following are 30 T cell receptor beta chains from one sample sequenced in a study of blood T cell repertoires in COVID-19 (dated by TCRdb to the early 2020s). Library method: the immunoSEQ multiplex PCR assay. TCRdb retrieved this table from immuneACCESS and kept in-frame rearrangements only. Not all clones are present; in checked studies, unresolved V genes account for under half, and no reason is known for the remainder. The sample table shows approximately 500,000 clones, and roughly nine tenths are seen once. The ten most abundant clones make up 0.7% to 1% of the sample. The sample comprised peripheral blood. The receptors derive from a man between 18 and 29 years old with COVID-19, enrolled during active disease.

This clone was seen a single time. V and J are TRBV14 and TRBJ2-5, with TRBD1 matching 7 bases. CDR1 SGHDN and CDR2 FVKESK come from the germline V gene. V lost 4 bases, J lost 6 bases, and 8 bases stayed unmatched. CDR3 length equals 14 residues. The CDR3 here is CASSRTTGKKTQYF. CDR3 sequence (DNA): TGTGCCAGCAGCCGAACGACAGGGAAGAAGACCCAGTACTTC.

As DNA, the CDR3 is TGCGCCAGCAGCGCAGGATGGACAGGGGCTACGAACACTGAAGCTTTCTTT. This sequence encodes CASSAGWTGATNTEAFF. The chain links TRBV5-1 to TRBJ1-1, with TRBD1 matching over 9 bases. The CDR3 runs to 17 residues. In germline, CDR1 is SGHRS, CDR2 YFSETQ. Unmatched junction bases numbered 11, after V lost 4 bases and J lost 1 base.

The rearrangement links TRBV11-2 to TRBJ1-1; the match to TRBD1 covers 8 bases. The J segment lost 2 bases and the V segment lost 1 base, leaving 9 bases of the junction unmatched. The germline CDR1 and CDR2 sequences are SGHAT and FQNNGV. The CDR3 is 17 residues long. CDR3 DNA sequence: TGTGCCAGCAGCTTAGGGCGTTTTGGACAGGGAAACACTGAAGCTTTCTTT. It specifies CASSLGRFGQGNTEAFF.

The chain recombines TRBV2 with TRBJ1-4; 11 nucleotides align to TRBD1. The V gene's germline CDR1 is SNHLY and CDR2 FYNNEI. The CDR3 spans 16 residues. V was clipped by 5 bases and J by 4 bases; unmatched bases: 6. The CDR3 nucleotides read TGTGCCAGCAGTCCCGGGACAGGGGGATATAATGAAAAACTGTTTTTT. Translation: CASSPGTGGYNEKLFF.

The chain uses TRBV13 and TRBJ2-1, with 9 bases aligning to TRBD1. There are 14 residues in the CDR3. J was trimmed by 8 bases and V by 3 bases; bases with no gene match: 5. Germline V gene lookup returns CDR1 PRHDT and CDR2 FYEKMQ (reference sequence). CDR3 DNA sequence: TGTGCCAGCAGCTTGGGACAGGGTGGGCATGAGCAGTTCTTC. It yields the protein CASSLGQGGHEQFF. Supplemented by reference TRBV13 and TRBJ2-1, the full variable domain reads AAGVIQSPRHLIKEKRETATLKCYPIPRHDTVYWYQQGPGQDPQFLISFYEKMQSDKGSIPDRFSAQQFSDYHSELNMSSLELGDSALYFCASSLGQGGHEQFFGPGTRLTVL.

The rearrangement links TRBV5-4 to TRBJ2-2; 8 nucleotides agree with TRBD1. V shed 2 bases, J shed 4 bases, and the junction held 10 bases outside the gene matches. There are 17 residues in the CDR3. The germline gives CDR1 SGHNT, CDR2 YYREEE (reference sequence). CDR3 sequence (DNA): TGTGCCAGCAGCTTCCCCGGACAGGGTTATGGCACCGGGGAGCTGTTTTTT. This encodes CASSFPGQGYGTGELFF.

In nucleotides, the CDR3 is TGTGCCAGCAGCATTACTGCCGGGACAGCGAACACTGAAGCTTTCTTT. Amino acid sequence: CASSITAGTANTEAFF. The chain uses TRBV11-2 and TRBJ1-1, with TRBD1 identical over 7 bases. Germline values: CDR1 SGHAT, CDR2 FQNNGV. J was trimmed by 1 base and V by 5 bases; bases with no gene match: 10. The CDR3 has 16 residues.

The chain carries TRBV11-1 and TRBJ2-1; 10 nucleotides align to TRBD2. V gave up 5 bases and J gave up 10 bases; unmatched junction bases: 14. The CDR3 runs to 16 residues. Germline assignment: CDR1 SGHAT and CDR2 FQDESV (reference sequence). The CDR3 sequence: CASSTTQRGGTREQFF. The CDR3 DNA follows: TGTGCCAGCAGCACCACCCAGCGGGGGGGGACTCGGGAGCAGTTCTTC.

This clone was counted once. The rearrangement uses TRBV27 and TRBJ2-5; 8 bases are shared with TRBD1. The CDR3 runs 16 residues. The germline V gene encodes CDR1 MNHEY and CDR2 SMNVEV (reference sequence). Losses at the gene ends were 5 bases for V and 3 bases for J; bases not matched to a gene: 11. The DNA of the CDR3 is TGTGCCAGCAGTATTCGGACAGGGAGAGTCGAAGAGACCCAGTACTTC. Protein product: CASSIRTGRVEETQYF.

J is TRBJ2-7 and V is TRBV10-1; the match to TRBD2 covers 9 bases. The CDR3 length is 15 residues. Per germline, CDR1 WNHNN and CDR2 SYGVQD (reference sequence). The trim removed 3 bases at V and 6 bases at J, leaving 9 bases unmatched. DNA of the CDR3: TGCGCCAGCAGTGATGGGTCTAGCGGGAATCTCGAGCAGTACTTC. Its protein is CASSDGSSGNLEQYF.

This clone was detected once. This sequence joins TRBV7-2 and TRBJ2-5, with D tentatively TRBD2 (6 bases). This CDR3 is built from 16 residues. Trimming left V 5 bases short and J 3 bases short, with 19 bases between. The germline V gene encodes CDR1 SGHTA and CDR2 FQGNSA. The CDR3 nucleotides are TGTGCCAGCAGCAGCCAGGTCGGGACTGTGAAAGAGACCCAGTACTTC. Protein: CASSSQVGTVKETQYF. The whole variable domain, remainder taken from reference TRBV7-2 and TRBJ2-5, is GAGVSQSPSNKVTEKGKDVELRCDPISGHTALYWYRQSLGQGLEFLIYFQGNSAPDKSGLPSDRFSAERTGGSVSTLTIQRTQQEDSAVYLCASSSQVGTVKETQYFGPGTRLLVL.

The genes are TRBV7-9 and TRBJ2-3, with unresolved D. Germline lookup yields CDR1 SEHNR and CDR2 FQNEAQ (reference sequence). The CDR3 consists of 12 residues. Trimming cost V 6 bases and J 4 bases, with 8 bases left between them. The CDR3 region has the DNA TGTGCCAGCAGTCCCGGGTCAGATACGCAGTATTTT. Encoded protein: CASSPGSDTQYF. Full variable domain (outside the CDR3, taken from reference TRBV7-9 and TRBJ2-3): DTGVSQNPRHKITKRGQNVTFRCDPISEHNRLYWYRQTLGQGPEFLTYFQNEAQLEKSRLLSDRFSAERPKGSFSTLEIQRTEQGDSAMYLCASSPGSDTQYFGPGTRLTVL.

The chain carries TRBV7-3 and TRBJ2-5; 11 bases agree with TRBD1. From germline, CDR1 is SGHTA and CDR2 FQGTGA. The length of the CDR3 is 15 residues. The ends lost 2 bases at V and 5 bases at J; junction bases unmatched: 4. The CDR3 coding sequence is TGTGCCAGCAGCTTAGGAGGACAGGGGGCGGAGACCCAGTACTTC. This sequence encodes CASSLGGQGAETQYF.

This CDR3 is CASSLAVGADTQYF. The DNA for the CDR3 is TGTGCCAGCAGTTTAGCCGTAGGAGCAGATACGCAGTATTTT. This chain links TRBV27 with TRBJ2-3; D not resolved. The CDR3 is made up of 14 amino acids. Germline V CDR1 and CDR2: MNHEY, SMNVEV (reference sequence). Trimming stripped 2 bases from V and 4 bases from J, with 10 bases between.

A single count supports this clone. The genes are TRBV27 and TRBJ1-5; TRBD1 matches 9 bases. V lost 8 bases to trimming and J lost 4 bases; unmatched junction nucleotides: 9. Per the germline V gene, CDR1 is MNHEY and CDR2 is SMNVEV (reference sequence). The CDR3 has 15 residues. In DNA form, the CDR3 reads TGTGCCAGCGGCCGGACAGGGGCCACAAATCAGCCCCAGCATTTT. Translation: CASGRTGATNQPQHF.

The chain joins TRBV5-1 to TRBJ1-4; 8 positions match TRBD1. Trimming took 3 bases from V and 5 from J; bases not matched to a gene: 3. CDR1 and CDR2 from the germline V gene are SGHRS and YFSETQ. CDR3 length: 14 residues. CDR3 sequence (DNA): TGCGCCAGCAGCTGGGGACAGGCAAATGAAAAACTGTTTTTT. Translation gives CASSWGQANEKLFF.

The gene calls are TRBV3-1 (or the pseudogene TRBV3-2) and TRBJ1-3; D not certain. CDR1 and CDR2 (germline): LGHDT, YNNKEL (reference sequence). Trimming shortened V by 4 bases and J by 4 bases, and 11 bases separated the two germline ends. This CDR3 comprises 14 residues. The CDR3 nucleotides read TGTGCCAGCAGCCTACTAGCTGAAGGAAACACCATATATTTT. It translates to CASSLLAEGNTIYF.

This CDR3 reads CASSQVGGGDTQYF. The CDR3 coding sequence is TGTGCCAGCAGCCAAGTGGGAGGGGGAGATACGCAGTATTTT. The rearrangement uses TRBV3-1 (or the pseudogene TRBV3-2) and TRBJ2-3; tentative D call: TRBD2 (7 bases). The CDR3 sequence is 14 residues long. The ends were cut back, 1 base at V and 5 bases at J, with 10 bases in the middle. In germline, CDR1 is LGHDT, CDR2 YNNKEL (reference sequence).

V is TRBV30 and J is TRBJ1-5, with D possibly being TRBD1 (6 bases). The germline gives CDR1 GTSNPN, CDR2 SVGIG (reference sequence). CDR3 size: 13 residues. The ends were cut back, 2 bases at V and 7 bases at J, with 12 bases in the middle. CDR3 in amino acids: CAWSLRGGQPQHF. In nucleotides, the CDR3 is TGTGCCTGGAGTCTGCGGGGGGGCCAGCCCCAGCATTTT.

The chain is built from TRBV7-2 and TRBJ2-5; D remains ambiguous. CDR3 size: 12 residues. The germline V gene encodes CDR1 SGHTA and CDR2 FQGNSA. V was trimmed by 5 bases and J by 0 bases, leaving 4 bases between them. The CDR3 nucleotides read TGTGCCAGCAGCCCCTACCAAGAGACCCAGTACTTC. Translated: CASSPYQETQYF.

The chain carries TRBV7-9 and TRBJ2-7; 9 bases are shared with TRBD1. The ends lost 1 base at V and 3 bases at J; junction bases unmatched: 4. This CDR3 contains 15 residues. CDR1 and CDR2 from the germline V gene are SEHNR and FQNEAQ (reference sequence). For the CDR3, the DNA is TGTGCCAGCAGCTTAGTGGGGACAGGGAACTACGAGCAGTACTTC. This codes for CASSLVGTGNYEQYF.

The chain uses TRBV9 and TRBJ2-6; 7 bases match TRBD1. Trimming took 4 bases from V and 0 from J; bases not matched to a gene: 7. The CDR3 is 17 amino acids. Germline lookup yields CDR1 SGDLS and CDR2 YYNGEE. Here the CDR3 reads CASSPSDRRSGANVLTF. CDR3 in DNA: TGTGCCAGCAGCCCCTCGGACAGGCGCTCTGGGGCCAACGTCCTGACTTTC.

In DNA form, the CDR3 reads TGTGCCAGTAGTATAGTAGCCGGCCCAGATACGCAGTATTTT. This encodes CASSIVAGPDTQYF. V gene TRBV19 combines with J gene TRBJ2-3; D is unresolved. The CDR3 is 14 residues long. CDR1 LNHDA and CDR2 SQIVND come from the germline V gene (reference sequence). With 1 base removed from V and 4 bases from J, the gap between germline ends came to 9 bases. The full variable domain, rest sourced from reference TRBV19 and TRBJ2-3, is DGGITQSPKYLFRKEGQNVTLSCEQNLNHDAMYWYRQDPGQGLRLIYYSQIVNDFQKGDIAEGYSVSREKKESFPLTVTSAQKNPTAFYLCASSIVAGPDTQYFGPGTRLTVL.

This chain uses TRBV4-2 with TRBJ1-4; D perhaps matches TRBD1 (6 bases). The germline gives CDR1 LGHNA, CDR2 YNFKEQ. This CDR3 region has 15 residues. The germline V and J ends were trimmed by 0 bases and 7 bases, with 12 bases remaining between them. The CDR3 is CASSQDQGFIEKLFF. DNA of the CDR3: TGTGCCAGCAGCCAAGATCAGGGGTTTATTGAAAAACTGTTTTTT.

The genes are TRBV2 and TRBJ1-5; 8 nucleotides align to TRBD1. Germline CDR1 and CDR2: SNHLY and FYNNEI. The trim removed 6 bases at V and 5 bases at J, leaving 15 bases unmatched. The CDR3 length is 17 residues. CDR3 in DNA: TGTGCCAGCAGGAAGGGACAGGACTTGCTGTTGGATCAGCCCCAGCATTTT. Its protein product is CASRKGQDLLLDQPQHF.

This rearrangement joins TRBV18 to TRBJ2-1; TRBD2 matches at 16 bases. The germline V gene has CDR1 KGHSH and CDR2 LQKENI. Germline trimming cut 2 bases from V and 7 bases from J; bases unmatched to any gene: 2. The CDR3 has 16 residues. The CDR3 DNA is TGTGCCAGCTCACCAATGGGACTAGCGGGAGGGAATGAGCAGTTCTTC. Its protein product is CASSPMGLAGGNEQFF.

The chain joins TRBV11-3 to TRBJ2-3, with 11 bases that match TRBD2. The V gene end was trimmed by 6 bases and the J gene end by 0 bases; junction bases not matched to a gene: 5. Per germline, CDR1 SGHNT and CDR2 YENEEA. CDR3 length equals 16 residues. The CDR3 here is CASSLRLAGSTDTQYF. CDR3 bases: TGTGCCAGCAGTTTAAGACTAGCGGGAAGCACAGATACGCAGTATTTT. The entire variable domain, with the rest obtained from reference TRBV11-3 and TRBJ2-3, is as follows: EAGVVQSPRYKIIEKKQPVAFWCNPISGHNTLYWYLQNLGQGPELLIRYENEEAVDDSQLPKDRFSAERLKGVDSTLKIQPAELGDSAVYLCASSLRLAGSTDTQYFGPGTRLTVL.

V usage is TRBV3-1 (or the pseudogene TRBV3-2) and J usage is TRBJ1-6; D is perhaps TRBD1 (6 bases). The V end lost 1 base, the J end lost 0 bases, and 10 bases lay between the germline ends. The CDR3 runs 17 residues. Germline V gives CDR1 LGHDT, CDR2 YNNKEL (reference sequence). This CDR3 reads CASSQGTGTSYNSPLHF. The CDR3 region has the DNA TGTGCCAGCAGCCAAGGAACAGGGACCTCCTATAATTCACCCCTCCACTTT.

The V gene is TRBV11-2, the J gene TRBJ2-1; tentatively, D is TRBD1 (5 bases). The length of the CDR3 is 13 residues. The ends were cut back, 5 bases at V and 2 bases at J, with 7 bases in the middle. Looked up from germline, CDR1 is SGHAT and CDR2 is FQNNGV. DNA of the CDR3: TGTGCCAGCAGCCCGACAGCCTACAATGAGCAGTTCTTC. Its translation is CASSPTAYNEQFF.

The rearrangement joins TRBV29-1 to TRBJ2-3; 11 nucleotides align to TRBD2. Germline V gene data show CDR1 as SQVTM and CDR2 as ANQGSEA. J lost 2 bases, V lost 6 bases, and 10 bases had no gene match. This CDR3 is built from 16 residues. CDR3 sequence (DNA): TGCAGCGTCGCCTCGGCACTAGCGGGAGACACAGATACGCAGTATTTT. It encodes CSVASALAGDTDTQYF.